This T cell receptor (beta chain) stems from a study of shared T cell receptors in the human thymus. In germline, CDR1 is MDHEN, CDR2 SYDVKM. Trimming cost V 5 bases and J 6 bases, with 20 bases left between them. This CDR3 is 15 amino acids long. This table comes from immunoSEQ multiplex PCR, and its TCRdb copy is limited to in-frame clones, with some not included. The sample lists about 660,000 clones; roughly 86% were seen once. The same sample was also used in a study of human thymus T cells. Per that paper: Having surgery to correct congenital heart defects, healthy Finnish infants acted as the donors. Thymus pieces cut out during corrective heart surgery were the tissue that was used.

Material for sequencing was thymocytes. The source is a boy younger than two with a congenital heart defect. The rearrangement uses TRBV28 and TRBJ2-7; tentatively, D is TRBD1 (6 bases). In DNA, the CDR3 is TGTGCCAGCAGTACGACAGGACGCGGGTTTTGCGAGCAGTACTTC. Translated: CASSTTGRGFCEQYF.